This T cell receptor (beta chain) was found in a study of memory CD4+ T cells and cytomegalovirus serostatus. Single viable CD3+CD4+CD8-CD45RO+ cells were sorted as the memory CD4+ T cells. Positive selection with CD4 microbeads enriched total CD4+ T cells. A remark on this clone: Its specificity is unknown.

The junction had 10 bases not matched to a gene; V was cut back by 2 bases and J by 2 bases. The CDR3 length is 17 residues. Germline V gene lookup returns CDR1 KGHSH and CDR2 LQKENI. As handled by the study authors: After removing out-of-frame reads, 2 million to 2.5 million distinct TCRbeta sequences remained. Profiled with immunoSEQ multiplex PCR; TCRdb holds only in-frame clones, not every one. V and J calls and clone size follow that table, whereas D and trimming were derived from the DNA. This table has under 55,000 clones, over 60% appearing once. General study points: 67 of 164 known CMV-associated TCRbeta sequences appeared in CD4+ memory.

Material: memory CD4+ T cells from blood. The sequence derives from an adult in good health and CMV-seropositive. This rearrangement joins TRBV18 to TRBJ2-3; 7 nucleotides line up with TRBD2. CDR3 bases: TGTGCCAGCTCACCAGGTGCTCGGGGGACTACCACAGATACGCAGTATTTT. As protein: CASSPGARGTTTDTQYF.